This record concerns one T cell receptor beta chain sequence. The antigen is not known. A much larger clone sits a single nucleotide away, making a read error possible. These data come from a study of T cells in Graves' hyperthyroidism and ophthalmopathy. General observations from the study: A model using 13 V-J features told ophthalmopathy apart from stable hyperthyroidism. Most expanded thyroid clonotypes above 0.001 also appeared in blood.

RNA transcripts served as the template for amplifying TCR beta CDR3 regions. RT-PCR in the first round (using the HTBI primer set) targeted the TCR CDR3. From the multiplex PCR reads, TCRdb called clonotypes with MiXCR, one entry per CDR3 protein. The table includes over 700,000 distinct CDR3 sequences, 35% detected once. The CDR3 has 13 residues. Trimming stripped 4 bases from V and 2 bases from J, with 12 bases between. CDR1 is DFQATT, CDR2 SNEGSKA, per germline (reference sequence). The hyperthyroidism patients had all been newly diagnosed, and their disease duration was under 2 months. Their ages ranged from 18 to 65 years. PBMCs were sourced from over 8.5 ml fresh peripheral blood.

The receptor was derived from a middle-aged woman with Graves' hyperthyroidism. The sample consisted of blood. The chain couples TRBV20-1 to TRBJ2-7; TRBD1 might be the D (6 bases). CDR3 sequence: CSANVRGPYEQYF. In nucleotides, the CDR3 is TGCAGTGCTAATGTCAGGGGACCCTACGAGCAGTACTTC.